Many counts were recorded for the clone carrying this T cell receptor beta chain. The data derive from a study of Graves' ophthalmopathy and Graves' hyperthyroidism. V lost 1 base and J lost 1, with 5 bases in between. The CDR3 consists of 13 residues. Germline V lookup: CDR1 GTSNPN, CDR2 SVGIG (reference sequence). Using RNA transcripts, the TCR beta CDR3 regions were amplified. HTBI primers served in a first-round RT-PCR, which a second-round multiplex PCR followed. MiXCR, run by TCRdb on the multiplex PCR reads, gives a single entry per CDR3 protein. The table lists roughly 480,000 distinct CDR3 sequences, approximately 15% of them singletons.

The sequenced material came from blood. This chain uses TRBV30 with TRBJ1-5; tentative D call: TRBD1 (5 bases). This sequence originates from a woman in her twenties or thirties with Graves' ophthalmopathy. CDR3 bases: TGTGCCTGGAGTGGGGACAGCAATCAGCCCCAGCATTTT. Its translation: CAWSGDSNQPQHF.